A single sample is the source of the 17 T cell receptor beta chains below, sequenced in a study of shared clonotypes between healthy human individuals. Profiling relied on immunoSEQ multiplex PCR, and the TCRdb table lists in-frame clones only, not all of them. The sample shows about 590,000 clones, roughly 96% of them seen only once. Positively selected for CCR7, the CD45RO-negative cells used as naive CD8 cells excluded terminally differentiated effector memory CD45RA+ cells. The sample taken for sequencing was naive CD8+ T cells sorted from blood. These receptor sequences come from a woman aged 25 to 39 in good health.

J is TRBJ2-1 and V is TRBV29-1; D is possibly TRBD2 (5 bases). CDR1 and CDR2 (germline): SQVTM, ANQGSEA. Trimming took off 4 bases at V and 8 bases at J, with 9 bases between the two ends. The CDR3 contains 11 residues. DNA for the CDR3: TGCAGCGTTGGACGGGGTCATGAGCAGTTCTTC. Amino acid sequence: CSVGRGHEQFF.

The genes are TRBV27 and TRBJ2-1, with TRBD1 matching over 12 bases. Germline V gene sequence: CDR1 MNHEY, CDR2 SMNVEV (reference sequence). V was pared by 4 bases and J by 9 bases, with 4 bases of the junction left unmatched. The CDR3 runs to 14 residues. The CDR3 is CASSSGTGGSEQFF. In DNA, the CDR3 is TGTGCCAGCAGTTCCGGGACAGGGGGCTCTGAGCAGTTCTTC.

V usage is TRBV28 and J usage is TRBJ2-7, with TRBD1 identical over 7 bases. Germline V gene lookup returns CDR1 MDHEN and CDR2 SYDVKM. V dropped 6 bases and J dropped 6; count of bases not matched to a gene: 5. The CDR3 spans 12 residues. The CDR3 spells CASSLTGAEQYF. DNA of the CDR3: TGTGCCAGCAGCCTAACAGGGGCCGAGCAGTACTTC.

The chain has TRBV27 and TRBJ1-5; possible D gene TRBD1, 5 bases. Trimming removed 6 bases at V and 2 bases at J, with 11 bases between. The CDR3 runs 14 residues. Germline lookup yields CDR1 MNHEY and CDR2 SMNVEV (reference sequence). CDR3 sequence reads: CASRPGTGNQPQHF. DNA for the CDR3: TGTGCCAGCAGGCCGGGGACGGGCAATCAGCCCCAGCATTTT.

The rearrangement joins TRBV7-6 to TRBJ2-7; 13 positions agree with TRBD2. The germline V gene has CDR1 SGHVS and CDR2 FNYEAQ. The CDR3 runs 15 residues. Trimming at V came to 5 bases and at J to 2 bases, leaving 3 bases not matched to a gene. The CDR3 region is CASSPGTSGTYEQYF. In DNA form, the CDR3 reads TGTGCCAGCAGCCCCGGGACTAGCGGGACCTACGAGCAGTACTTC.

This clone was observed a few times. The CDR3 nucleotides read TGTGCCAGCAGCCAGGGTTGGAGTCAGTACTTC. Translation gives CASSQGWSQYF. The chain couples TRBV7-9 to TRBJ2-7; D may be TRBD1 (5 bases). CDR3 length equals 11 residues. From germline, CDR1 is SEHNR and CDR2 FQNEAQ (reference sequence). V lost 5 bases and J lost 10, with 12 bases in between.

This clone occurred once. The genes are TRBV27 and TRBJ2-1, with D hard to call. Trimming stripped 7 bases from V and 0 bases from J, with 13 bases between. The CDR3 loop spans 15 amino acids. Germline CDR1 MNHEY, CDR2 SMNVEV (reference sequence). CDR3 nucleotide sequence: TGTGCCAGCATGGGTTATCCGAGCTCCTACAATGAGCAGTTCTTC. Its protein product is CASMGYPSSYNEQFF.

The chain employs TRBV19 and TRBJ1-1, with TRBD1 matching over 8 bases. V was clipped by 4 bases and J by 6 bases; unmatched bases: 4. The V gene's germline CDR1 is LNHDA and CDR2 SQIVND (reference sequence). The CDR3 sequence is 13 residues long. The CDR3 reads CASSNRGMAEAFF. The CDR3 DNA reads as TGTGCCAGTAGTAACAGGGGGATGGCTGAAGCTTTCTTT.

This CDR3 is CSVDGMEREGRSDTQYF. The CDR3 DNA follows: TGCAGCGTTGATGGTATGGAGCGGGAGGGCCGATCCGATACGCAGTATTTT. This chain connects TRBV29-1 to TRBJ2-3; the match to TRBD2 covers 10 bases. Germline CDR1 is SQVTM and CDR2 is ANQGSEA. This CDR3 has 17 amino acids. With V trimmed by 3 bases and J by 6 bases, 15 bases remained unmatched.

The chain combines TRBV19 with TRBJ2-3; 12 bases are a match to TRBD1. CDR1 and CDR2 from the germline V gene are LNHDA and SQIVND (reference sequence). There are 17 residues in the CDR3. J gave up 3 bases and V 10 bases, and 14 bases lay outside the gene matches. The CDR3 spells CATRGTGGDRGTDTQYF. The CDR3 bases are TGTGCCACGCGCGGGACAGGGGGCGATCGAGGGACAGATACGCAGTATTTT.

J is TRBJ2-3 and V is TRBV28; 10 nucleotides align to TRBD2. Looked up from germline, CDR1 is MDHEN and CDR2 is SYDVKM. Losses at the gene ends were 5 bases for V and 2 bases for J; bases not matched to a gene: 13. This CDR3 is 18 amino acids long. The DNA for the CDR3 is TGTGCCAGCAGTAGCGGGAGGGCCCTGCGGTGGGTCACAGATACGCAGTATTTT. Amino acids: CASSSGRALRWVTDTQYF.

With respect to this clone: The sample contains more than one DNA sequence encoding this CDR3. CDR3 residues: CASSLFGGYEQYF. CDR3 coding DNA: TGTGCCAGCAGTTTATTTGGGGGCTACGAGCAGTACTTC. This chain connects TRBV27 to TRBJ2-7; D is tentatively TRBD1 or TRBD2 (5 bases each). Germline assignment: CDR1 MNHEY and CDR2 SMNVEV (reference sequence). Trimming removed 1 base from V and 3 bases from J, with 7 bases in between. This CDR3 has 13 residues.

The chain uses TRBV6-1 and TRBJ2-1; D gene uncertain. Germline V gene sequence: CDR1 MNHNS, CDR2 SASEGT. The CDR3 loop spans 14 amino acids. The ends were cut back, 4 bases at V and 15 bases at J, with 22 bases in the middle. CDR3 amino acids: CASSASNWWGSGFF. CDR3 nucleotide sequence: TGTGCCAGCAGTGCTTCGAATTGGTGGGGTAGTGGGTTCTTC.

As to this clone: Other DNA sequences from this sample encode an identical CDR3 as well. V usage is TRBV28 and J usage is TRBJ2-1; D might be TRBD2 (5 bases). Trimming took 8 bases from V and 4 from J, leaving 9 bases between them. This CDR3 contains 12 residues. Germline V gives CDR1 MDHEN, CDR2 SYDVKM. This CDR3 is CASGGSYNEQFF. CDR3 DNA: TGTGCCAGCGGTGGGAGTTACAATGAGCAGTTCTTC.

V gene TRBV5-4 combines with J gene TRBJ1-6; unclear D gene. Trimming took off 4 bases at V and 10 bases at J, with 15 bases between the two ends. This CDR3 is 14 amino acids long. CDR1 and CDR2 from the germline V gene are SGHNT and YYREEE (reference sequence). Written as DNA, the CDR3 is TGTGCCAGCAGCCACTACATGGCGGGCTCACCCCTCCACTTT. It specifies CASSHYMAGSPLHF.

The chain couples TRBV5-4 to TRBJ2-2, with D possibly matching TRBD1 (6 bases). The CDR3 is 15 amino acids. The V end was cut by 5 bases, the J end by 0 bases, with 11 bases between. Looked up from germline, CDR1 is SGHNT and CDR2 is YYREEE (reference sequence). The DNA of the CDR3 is TGTGCCAGCAGGCAGACAGGTTCGAACACCGGGGAGCTGTTTTTT. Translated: CASRQTGSNTGELFF.

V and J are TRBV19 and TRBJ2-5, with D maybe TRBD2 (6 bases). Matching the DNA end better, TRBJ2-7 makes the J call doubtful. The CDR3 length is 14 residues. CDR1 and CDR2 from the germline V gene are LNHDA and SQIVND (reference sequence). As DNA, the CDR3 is TGTGCCAGTAGTATAGTGGCGGGATACTACGAGCAGTACTTC. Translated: CASSIVAGYYEQYF.